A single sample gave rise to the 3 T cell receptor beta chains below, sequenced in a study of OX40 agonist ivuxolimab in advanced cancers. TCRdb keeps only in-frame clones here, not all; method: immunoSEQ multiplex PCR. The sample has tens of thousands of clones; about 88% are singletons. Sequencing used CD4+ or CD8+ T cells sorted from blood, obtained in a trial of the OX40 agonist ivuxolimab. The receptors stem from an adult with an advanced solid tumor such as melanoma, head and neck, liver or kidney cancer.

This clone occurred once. The CDR3 nucleotides are TGTGCCAGTACAGGGGGCCCTAACTATGGCTACACCTTC. Translated, it gives CASTGGPNYGYTF. The V gene is TRBV19, the J gene TRBJ1-2; 8 bases match TRBD1. The germline gives CDR1 LNHDA, CDR2 SQIVND (reference sequence). J gave up 0 bases and V 7 bases, and 1 base lay outside the gene matches. The CDR3 spans 13 residues.

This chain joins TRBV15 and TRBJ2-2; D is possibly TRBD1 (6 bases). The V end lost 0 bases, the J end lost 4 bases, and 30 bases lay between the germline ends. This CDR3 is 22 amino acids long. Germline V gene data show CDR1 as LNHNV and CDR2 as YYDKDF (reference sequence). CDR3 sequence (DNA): TGTGCCACCAGCAGAGATACTGCCGGAGTTTGGGAACAGGGTTTAACCACCGGGGAGCTGTTTTTT. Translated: CATSRDTAGVWEQGLTTGELFF.

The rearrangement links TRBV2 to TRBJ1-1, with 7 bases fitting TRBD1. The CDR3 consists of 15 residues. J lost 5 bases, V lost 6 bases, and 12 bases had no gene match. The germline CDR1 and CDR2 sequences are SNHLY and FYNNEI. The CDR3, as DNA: TGTGCCAGCAGGCGAACAGGGGACCCGAGTACTGAAGCTTTCTTT. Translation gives CASRRTGDPSTEAFF.